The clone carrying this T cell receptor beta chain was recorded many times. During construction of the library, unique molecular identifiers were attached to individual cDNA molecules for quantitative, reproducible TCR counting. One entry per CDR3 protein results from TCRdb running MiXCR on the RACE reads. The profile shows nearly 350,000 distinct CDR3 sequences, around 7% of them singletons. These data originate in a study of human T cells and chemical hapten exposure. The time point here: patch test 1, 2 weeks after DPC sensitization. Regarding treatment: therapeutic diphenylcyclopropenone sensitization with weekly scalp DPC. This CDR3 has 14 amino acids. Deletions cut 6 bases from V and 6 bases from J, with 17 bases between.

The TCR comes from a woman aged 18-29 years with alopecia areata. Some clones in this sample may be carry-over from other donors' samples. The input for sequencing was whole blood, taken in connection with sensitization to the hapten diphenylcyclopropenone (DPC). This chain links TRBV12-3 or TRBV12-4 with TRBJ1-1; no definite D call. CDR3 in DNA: TGTGCCAGCAGGCTCCATAGGGATCGCCCTGAAGCTTTCTTT. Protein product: CASRLHRDRPEAFF.